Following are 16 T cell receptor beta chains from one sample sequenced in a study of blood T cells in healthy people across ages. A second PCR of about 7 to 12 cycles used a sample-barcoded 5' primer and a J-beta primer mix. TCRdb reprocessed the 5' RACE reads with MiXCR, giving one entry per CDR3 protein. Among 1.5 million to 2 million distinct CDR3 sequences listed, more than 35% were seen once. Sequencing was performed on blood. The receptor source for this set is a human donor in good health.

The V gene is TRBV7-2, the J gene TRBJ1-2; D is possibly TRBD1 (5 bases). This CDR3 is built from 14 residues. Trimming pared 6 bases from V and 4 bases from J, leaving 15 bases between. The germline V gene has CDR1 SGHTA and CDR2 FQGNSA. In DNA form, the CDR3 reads TGTGCCAGCAGGCCTGCCGGGACGGCCTATGGCTACACCTTC. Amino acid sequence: CASRPAGTAYGYTF.

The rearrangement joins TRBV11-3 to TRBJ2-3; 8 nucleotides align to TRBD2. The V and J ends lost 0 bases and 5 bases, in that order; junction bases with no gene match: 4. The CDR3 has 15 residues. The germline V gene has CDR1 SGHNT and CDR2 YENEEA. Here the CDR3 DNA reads TGTGCCAGCAGCTTAGAAAGCGGGGGTAAAGATACGCAGTATTTT. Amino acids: CASSLESGGKDTQYF. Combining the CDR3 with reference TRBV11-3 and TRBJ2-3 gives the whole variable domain EAGVVQSPRYKIIEKKQPVAFWCNPISGHNTLYWYLQNLGQGPELLIRYENEEAVDDSQLPKDRFSAERLKGVDSTLKIQPAELGDSAVYLCASSLESGGKDTQYFGPGTRLTVL.

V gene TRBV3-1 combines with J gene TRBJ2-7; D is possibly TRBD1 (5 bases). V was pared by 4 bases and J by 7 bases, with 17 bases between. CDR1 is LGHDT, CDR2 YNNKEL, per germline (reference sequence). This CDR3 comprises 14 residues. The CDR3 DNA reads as TGTGCCAGCAGCCCGTGGGGCTGGGCGGTAGAGCAGTACTTC. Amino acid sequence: CASSPWGWAVEQYF.

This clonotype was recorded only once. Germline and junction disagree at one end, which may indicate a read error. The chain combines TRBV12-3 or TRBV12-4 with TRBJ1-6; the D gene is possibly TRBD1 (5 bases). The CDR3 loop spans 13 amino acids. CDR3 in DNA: TGTGCCAGCAGGTTAGGGCCGGGGGCACCCCTCCACTTT. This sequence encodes CASRLGPGAPLHF.

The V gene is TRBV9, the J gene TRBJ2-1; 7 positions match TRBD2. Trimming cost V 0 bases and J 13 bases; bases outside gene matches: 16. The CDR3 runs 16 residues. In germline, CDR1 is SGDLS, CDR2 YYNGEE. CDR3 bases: TGTGCCAGCAGCGTAGGGGACGACCCAACGGGGGGTGGACAGTTCTTC. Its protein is CASSVGDDPTGGGQFF.

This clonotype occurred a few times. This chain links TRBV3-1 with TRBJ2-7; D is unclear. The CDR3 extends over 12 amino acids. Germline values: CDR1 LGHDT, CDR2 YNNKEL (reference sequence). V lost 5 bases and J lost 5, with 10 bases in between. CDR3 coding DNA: TGTGCCAGCAGCAGAGTTGGCCACGAGCAGTACTTC. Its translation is CASSRVGHEQYF.

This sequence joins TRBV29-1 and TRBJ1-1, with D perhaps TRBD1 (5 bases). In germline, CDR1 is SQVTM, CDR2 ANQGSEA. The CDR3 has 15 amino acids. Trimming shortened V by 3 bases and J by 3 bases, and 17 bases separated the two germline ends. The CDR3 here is CSVDDRGWRDTEAFF. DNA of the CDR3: TGCAGCGTTGATGACAGAGGCTGGAGGGACACTGAAGCTTTCTTT.

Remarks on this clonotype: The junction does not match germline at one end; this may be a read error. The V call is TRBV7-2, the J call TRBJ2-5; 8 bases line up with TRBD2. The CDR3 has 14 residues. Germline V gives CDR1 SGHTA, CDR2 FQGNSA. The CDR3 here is CAGSSGGVPETQYF. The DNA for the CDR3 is TGTGCCGGCAGCTCCGGGGGGGTACCGGAGACCCAGTACTTC.

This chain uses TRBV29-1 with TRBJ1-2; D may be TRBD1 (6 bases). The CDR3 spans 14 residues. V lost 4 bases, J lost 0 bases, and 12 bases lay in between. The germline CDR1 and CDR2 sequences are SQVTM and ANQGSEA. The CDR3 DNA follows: TGCAGCGTTGGAGGGGGGAACTCTAACTATGGCTACACCTTC. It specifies CSVGGGNSNYGYTF.

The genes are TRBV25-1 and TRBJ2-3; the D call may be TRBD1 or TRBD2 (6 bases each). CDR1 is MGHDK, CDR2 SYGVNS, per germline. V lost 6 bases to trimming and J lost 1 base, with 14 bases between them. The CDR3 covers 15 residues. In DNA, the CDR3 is TGTGCCAGCAGAATCGGGGGACAACGCACAGATACGCAGTATTTT. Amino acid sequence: CASRIGGQRTDTQYF.

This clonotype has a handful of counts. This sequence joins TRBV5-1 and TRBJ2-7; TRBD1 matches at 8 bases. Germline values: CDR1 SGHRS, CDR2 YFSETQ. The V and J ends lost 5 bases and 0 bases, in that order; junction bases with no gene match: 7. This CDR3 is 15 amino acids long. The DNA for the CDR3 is TGCGCCAGCAGTCCGGGACAGGTTCACTCCTACGAGCAGTACTTC. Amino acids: CASSPGQVHSYEQYF. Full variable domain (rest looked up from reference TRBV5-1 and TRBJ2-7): KAGVTQTPRYLIKTRGQQVTLSCSPISGHRSVSWYQQTPGQGLQFLFEYFSETQRNKGNFPGRFSGRQFSNSRSEMNVSTLELGDSALYLCASSPGQVHSYEQYFGPGTRLTVT.

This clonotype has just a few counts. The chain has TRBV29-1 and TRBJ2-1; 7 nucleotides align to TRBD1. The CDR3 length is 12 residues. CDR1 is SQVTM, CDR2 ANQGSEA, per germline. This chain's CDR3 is CSTGVRYNEQFF. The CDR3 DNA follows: TGCAGTACAGGGGTGAGGTACAATGAGCAGTTCTTC.

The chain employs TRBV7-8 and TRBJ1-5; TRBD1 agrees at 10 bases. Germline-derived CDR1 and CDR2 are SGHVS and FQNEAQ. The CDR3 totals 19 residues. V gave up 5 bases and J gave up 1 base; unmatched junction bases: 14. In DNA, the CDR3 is TGTGCCAGCAGCCCCCGGGACAGGGGATCCATCTGGAGCAATCAGCCCCAGCATTTT. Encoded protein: CASSPRDRGSIWSNQPQHF.

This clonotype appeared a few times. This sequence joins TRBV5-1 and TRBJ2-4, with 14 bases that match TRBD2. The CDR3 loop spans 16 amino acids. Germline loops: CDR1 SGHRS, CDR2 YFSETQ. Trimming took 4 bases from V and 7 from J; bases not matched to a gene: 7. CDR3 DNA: TGCGCCAGCAGCCGGTGGACTAGCGGGGGGTCCAACATTCAGTACTTC. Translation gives CASSRWTSGGSNIQYF. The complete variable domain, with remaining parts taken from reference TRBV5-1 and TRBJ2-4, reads KAGVTQTPRYLIKTRGQQVTLSCSPISGHRSVSWYQQTPGQGLQFLFEYFSETQRNKGNFPGRFSGRQFSNSRSEMNVSTLELGDSALYLCASSRWTSGGSNIQYFGAGTRLSVL.

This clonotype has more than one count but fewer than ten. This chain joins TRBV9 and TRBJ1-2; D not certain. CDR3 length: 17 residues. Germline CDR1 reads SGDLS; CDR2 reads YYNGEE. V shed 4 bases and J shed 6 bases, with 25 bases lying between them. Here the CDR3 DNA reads TGTGCCAGCAGCCGTACGTCCGGGCACCTTCTTCGGAATGGCTACACCTTC. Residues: CASSRTSGHLLRNGYTF.

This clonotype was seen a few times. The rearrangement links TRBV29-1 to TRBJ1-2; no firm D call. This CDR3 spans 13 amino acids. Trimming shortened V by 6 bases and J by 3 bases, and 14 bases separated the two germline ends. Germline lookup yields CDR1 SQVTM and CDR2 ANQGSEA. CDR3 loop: CSVTGIYHYGYTF. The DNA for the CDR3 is TGCAGCGTGACCGGGATATATCACTATGGCTACACCTTC.